Detailed here is one T cell receptor (beta chain). Its antigen has not been determined. Base qualities are not recorded, but no much larger clone differs from it by a single base. The CDR3 runs 12 residues from the cysteine to the phenylalanine. CDR3 DNA only is kept here, 36 bases in frame from base 1. Sequences SGHAT (CDR1) and FQNNGV (CDR2) are obtained from the germline V gene. V is shortened by 5 bases, J by 2 bases, and the region joining them spans 7 bases. The sample comes from a study of cytomegalovirus exposure and HLA in healthy donors listed by TCRdb under 2017. Turning to the overall study: In an earlier analysis of several hundred of the donors, around 290 Gb of sequence data and 90 million to 120 million unique TCR beta sequences from approximately 180 million T cells were reported. Roughly 320 gigabases of sequencing data and around 88 million unique TCR sequences made up an early release that covered approximately 620 HLA-typed donors. Of the 350 to 400 genotyped donors, approximately 83% fell in the genetic ancestry cluster associated with self-reported Caucasian donors. The aim of the study was to test whether cataloging public T cell receptors could identify signatures of past pathogen exposure. The study used immunosequencing to profile the T cell repertoires of 670 or so subjects and linked those repertoires to cytomegalovirus serostatus. Besides the first cohort of 666 subjects, a separate validation cohort made up of 120 or so different subjects was used. To predict cytomegalovirus infection status, the study combined high-throughput TCR immunosequencing, statistical association of individual TCRs with disease status, and machine learning. A later analysis re-examined previously published TCR beta repertoires from 610 or so donors and added high-resolution HLA genotyping to investigate patterns of TCR occurrence. In the later analysis, no new phenotypic data were used to find candidate immune exposures; instead, reliance was placed on TCR beta sequences and their occurrence across donors. In an earlier analysis of 500 to 650 of the donors, high-throughput TCR beta sequencing was used to judge whether each TCR beta V gene segment behaved as functional or pseudogenic. Donor age, sex, ethnicity and CMV serostatus were collected together with the repertoire data. A later genetic analysis took genome-wide SNP genotypes for about 60% of the roughly 670 donors and used that subset as a discovery cohort. All discovery cohort repertoires had been generated using a single sequencing platform. Class I and class II HLA loci were covered by the typing at four-digit resolution. The number of donors typed differed by locus, with about 629-630 for A, B, C, DRB1 and DQB1, around 500 for DQA1, over 600 for DPA1, and around 430 for DPB1. A handful of DR-DQ haplotypes were treated as single units for association and clustering because of strong linkage in the cohort. Among approximately 370 genotyped donors of the cohort, an average of around 220,000 unique TCR beta nucleotide sequences was sequenced per donor, of which 15% to 20% were non-productive.

Points the paper makes about the study in general: The presence/absence analyses assumed that sequencing depth was roughly uniform across donors, and that assumption may not be true. In a later analysis, HLA-associated TCR beta chains showed more clonal expansion and lower generation probabilities than non-associated chains that were equally common. Strong co-occurrence of HLA alleles, especially DR and DQ, made assigning TCR associations to individual alleles difficult. Broadly in line with IMGT annotations, most TCR beta V segments showed up in productive rearrangements about 87% or about 30% of the time in an earlier analysis of several hundred of the donors. CMV serostatus was the only immune exposure information available for the cohort. A later analysis reported that several top co-occurrence clusters appeared linked to parvovirus B19, influenza, CMV and Epstein-Barr virus. A cluster of highly shared sequence variants was judged likely to represent a technical artifact of the sequencing pipeline. Because some donors lacked HLA typing at each locus, the association tests relied only on the typed subset. A few of the identified cytomegalovirus-associated TCR beta chains were confirmed in vitro to be specific for cytomegalovirus antigens. Linkage disequilibrium might explain the correlated functional status among segregating V segments, but an unknown experimental factor could not be excluded. Because the 87-base-pair reads could not distinguish some IMGT-functional V segments, including TRBV6-2 and TRBV6-3, those segments were excluded. A further reported finding was that TCR beta sequences accurately predicted the HLA-A and HLA-B alleles for most subjects in the first cohort. It was suggested by the authors that the approach could potentially be generalized to other disease states and immunological phenotypes. While some public TCRs were present in many individuals, most TCR sequences turned up only very rarely across donors. Roughly 17 rarely observed V segments, including chromosome 9 orphons, were excluded from the earlier analysis of about 500 of the donors because counts were too low. According to a later genetic analysis, donors in an Asian-associated ancestry cluster had fewer N-insertions in productive TCRs than the approximately 670-donor mean. V-gene and J-gene trimming of TCR beta chains was associated with a missense DCLRE1C variant in a later genetic analysis, and the association was replicated in an independent cohort. In a later analysis, the rate of TCR association differed among HLA loci, with DRB1 alleles having the most associated TCRs and HLA-C alleles having the fewest. The classifier was reported to diagnose cytomegalovirus status with high specificity and sensitivity in both the original and validation cohorts. A total of roughly 160 TCR beta chains were listed by the study as associated with cytomegalovirus. At a false discovery rate of 0.05, a later analysis linked around 17,000 TCR beta sequences to specific HLA alleles. The cohort was sequenced for TCR beta chains only, and without alpha or paired-chain data the features that could be detected were limited. In a later analysis, most CMV-associated TCR beta chains were found to appear HLA-restricted, with HLA associations seemingly driven largely by CMV exposure.

Libraries were made using the immunoSEQ multiplex PCR assay. For the multiplex PCR, a mixture combining 60 forward primers for TCR Vbeta segments and 13 reverse primers for TCR Jbeta segments was used. The CDR3 region of rearranged TCR beta genes was amplified from genomic DNA by a multiplex PCR assay. The Illumina HiSeq System was used to sequence the amplified TCR beta libraries as 87-base-pair reads. The study's processing was this. A later analysis tallied 75 million to 95 million unique TCR beta chains across the 666 repertoires, and about 12 million of those chains were shared by two or more donors. Raw reads were error-corrected and collapsed into unique sequences with a nearest-neighbor algorithm that merged closely related sequences to remove PCR and sequencing errors. CDR3 sequences were aligned to IMGT reference sequences to assign V, D and J gene segments. Each retained sequence needed at least a six-nucleotide match to both a V gene segment and a J gene segment. A rearrangement was called productive if the CDR3 had no stop codons and remained in frame with V and J, and every other rearrangement was called non-productive. Following IMGT convention, CDR3 was defined as the stretch from the second conserved V-encoded cysteine up to the conserved J-encoded phenylalanine. The earlier analysis of fewer than 750 of the donors excluded sequences that lacked an unambiguous match to a single V gene segment. In an earlier analysis of a few hundred of the donors, V segments were called functional above 56.7% productive rearrangements and were called segregating when the between-donor standard deviation exceeded 5%. To diagnose cytomegalovirus status from the catalog of TCR beta chain sequences, a statistical classification framework was built. In a later analysis, TCR nucleotide sequences were compared against IMGT/GENE-DB human TR gene sequences so that V and J genes could be assigned. The TCRdist pipeline was used in a later analysis to assign CDR3 sequences and most-parsimonious VDJ recombination scenarios. A later analysis defined each TCR beta chain by its CDR3 amino acid sequence plus V-gene family, and excluded reads lacking a unique V-gene family. As a way to deal with suspected cross-contamination and a sequencing artifact, a later analysis dropped under 600 nucleotide sequences that were highly shared and had low generation probability. In a later analysis, a clonal expansion index was calculated for each public chain from normalized within-repertoire ranks of inferred template counts. In a later analysis, generation probabilities were computed with a VDJ recombination model fitted to out-of-frame rearrangements, and the resulting probabilities were checked against IGoR. Hypergeometric tests were used in a later analysis to score TCR-TCR, TCR-HLA and TCR-CMV co-occurrence, with a repertoire-size bias correction applied to the TCR pairs. To estimate false discovery rates, a later analysis permuted the HLA or CMV assignments 20 times. A later analysis grouped co-occurring TCRs with DBSCAN, adding TCRdist sequence similarity when clustering within HLA-allele-positive subsets. Co-occurrence clustering excluded repertoires with fewer than 30,000 or more than 120,000 public chains, plus five with anomalous nucleotide sharing. TCRdb took this table from immuneACCESS and kept in-frame rearrangements with V and J called. Such tables lack part of the clones; where checked against another copy, unresolved V genes explain under half of the gap, and the rest is unexplained. That table furnishes V, J and clone size, whereas the DNA furnished D and trimming. The sample table shows approximately 200,000 clones, and roughly 85% are seen once. Jointly, the top ten make up under 4.5% of the sample.

The cohort was made up of 500 to 800 healthy bone marrow donors. All cohort members were sampled while nominally healthy, although unrecorded immune exposures were likely present. The donor tested CMV seropositive, placing the donor among the approximately 290 seropositive members of the cohort. Every donor gave a peripheral blood sample, and the peripheral blood mononuclear cells from that sample were used for TCR beta sequencing. The Qiagen DNeasy Blood Extraction Kit was used to extract genomic DNA from the blood cell samples. The sample consisted of PBMCs. This TCR was sampled from a woman in her twenties or thirties in good health and CMV-seropositive. The chain links TRBV11-2 with TRBJ2-7; there is no confident call for the D gene. The sequenced DNA: TGTGCCAGCAGCCCCCCAGCCTACGAGCAGTACTTC. It codes for CASSPPAYEQYF.